Following are 20 T cell receptor beta chains from one sample sequenced in a study of T cell responses to AZD1222 COVID-19 vaccine. Profiling relied on immunoSEQ multiplex PCR, and the TCRdb table lists in-frame clones only, not all of them. The sample lists around 100,000 clones, over 85% occurring once. The source was peripheral blood, collected on day 0 of AZD1222 vaccination. All receptors come from an adult in good health.

The chain couples TRBV9 to TRBJ1-5; D not resolved. Trimming pared 0 bases from V and 2 bases from J, leaving 3 bases between. The CDR3 totals 13 residues. Germline CDR1 is SGDLS and CDR2 is YYNGEE. The CDR3 DNA reads TGTGCCAGCAGCGTAGATGGCAATCAGCCCCAGCATTTT. It specifies CASSVDGNQPQHF. Together with reference TRBV9 and TRBJ1-5, the CDR3 gives the full variable domain: DSGVTQTPKHLITATGQRVTLRCSPRSGDLSVYWYQQSLDQGLQFLIQYYNGEERAKGNILERFSAQQFPDLHSELNLSSLELGDSALYFCASSVDGNQPQHFGDGTRLSIL.

CDR3 amino acids: CASSPTGTLREKLFF. Here the CDR3 DNA reads TGTGCCAGCAGCCCCACCGGGACCCTAAGGGAAAAACTGTTTTTT. V and J are TRBV9 and TRBJ1-4, with a weak D call TRBD1 (5 bases). The length of the CDR3 is 15 residues. V was cut by 4 bases and J by 8 bases, with 18 bases left in between. Germline V lookup: CDR1 SGDLS, CDR2 YYNGEE.

The rearrangement joins TRBV6-1 to TRBJ2-2; 8 positions match TRBD2. In germline, CDR1 is MNHNS, CDR2 SASEGT. After removal of 3 bases from V and 6 bases from J, the junction contained 15 bases not matched to a gene. The CDR3 runs 18 residues. The CDR3 DNA follows: TGTGCCAGCAGTGACTTGGGGGGTCTAGCGGGCAAACCCGGGGAGCTGTTTTTT. Translating gives CASSDLGGLAGKPGELFF.

V usage is TRBV5-6 and J usage is TRBJ2-7; 7 bases fit TRBD1. The length of the CDR3 is 14 residues. Trimming cost V 4 bases and J 0 bases; bases outside gene matches: 4. Germline CDR1 SGHDT, CDR2 YYEEEE. The CDR3 nucleotides read TGTGCCAGCAGCCCGGGACAGAGCTCCTACGAGCAGTACTTC. Amino acids: CASSPGQSSYEQYF.

This clone was observed once. J is TRBJ1-4 and V is TRBV10-3, with unresolved D. CDR1 is ENHRY, CDR2 SYGVKD, per germline. This CDR3 contains 15 residues. Trimming stripped 0 bases from V and 8 bases from J, with 13 bases between. CDR3 nucleotides: TGTGCCATCAGTGAGTCGCAGGATTCGTACGAAAAACTGTTTTTT. Protein product: CAISESQDSYEKLFF.

The rearrangement uses TRBV5-6 and TRBJ2-3, with 10 bases matching TRBD2. J gave up 4 bases and V 1 base, and 6 bases lay outside the gene matches. Germline CDR1 and CDR2: SGHDT and YYEEEE. CDR3 size: 16 residues. CDR3 coding DNA: TGTGCCAGCAGCTTGACGGCTAGCGGGAGTCCAGATACGCAGTATTTT. Translated: CASSLTASGSPDTQYF. Full variable domain (missing parts from reference TRBV5-6 and TRBJ2-3): DAGVTQSPTHLIKTRGQQVTLRCSPKSGHDTVSWYQQALGQGPQFIFQYYEEEERQRGNFPDRFSGHQFPNYSSELNVNALLLGDSALYLCASSLTASGSPDTQYFGPGTRLTVL.

V is TRBV11-2 and J is TRBJ2-7; TRBD2 matches 12 bases. Germline trimming cut 2 bases from V and 2 bases from J; bases unmatched to any gene: 4. CDR3 size: 16 residues. Germline V lookup: CDR1 SGHAT, CDR2 FQNNGV. The CDR3 DNA reads as TGTGCCAGCAGCTTATTTACTAGCGGGAGGCCCTACGAGCAGTACTTC. Protein: CASSLFTSGRPYEQYF.

The chain has TRBV19 and TRBJ2-5; D may correspond to TRBD1 or TRBD2 (5 bases each). The CDR3 extends over 17 amino acids. Per the germline V gene, CDR1 is LNHDA and CDR2 is SQIVND (reference sequence). The V end was cut by 3 bases, the J end by 3 bases, with 20 bases between. CDR3 loop: CASSMGVSTGNEETQYF. CDR3 bases: TGTGCCAGTAGTATGGGGGTCTCAACGGGAAACGAAGAGACCCAGTACTTC.

V is TRBV29-1 and J is TRBJ2-7, with D possibly matching TRBD1 (5 bases). V was trimmed by 7 bases and J by 4 bases, leaving 17 bases between them. The CDR3 runs to 13 residues. Germline V gene data show CDR1 as SQVTM and CDR2 as ANQGSEA. CDR3 amino acids: CSAGLRTGYEQYF. CDR3 DNA: TGCAGCGCAGGGCTGAGAACCGGATACGAGCAGTACTTC.

The V call is TRBV2, the J call TRBJ2-7; weak D call: TRBD1 (5 bases). V lost 6 bases to trimming and J lost 0 bases, with 15 bases between them. Germline-derived CDR1 and CDR2 are SNHLY and FYNNEI. The CDR3 sequence is 15 residues long. CDR3 nucleotide sequence: TGTGCCAGCAGCGACGACAGTAGACTCTCCTACGAGCAGTACTTC. Translated: CASSDDSRLSYEQYF.

The chain carries TRBV2 and TRBJ1-6; D gene uncertain. The CDR3 runs 15 residues. CDR1 is SNHLY, CDR2 FYNNEI, per germline. V lost 7 bases to trimming and J lost 1 base, with 11 bases between them. The CDR3 coding sequence is TGTGCCAGCATTGCGGGGATATCCTATAATTCACCCCTCCACTTT. Encoded protein: CASIAGISYNSPLHF.

The chain carries TRBV7-6 and TRBJ2-5; 11 nucleotides align to TRBD2. CDR1 is SGHVS and CDR2 is FNYEAQ in the germline V gene. The CDR3 is made up of 15 amino acids. V shed 6 bases, J shed 2 bases, and the junction held 5 bases outside the gene matches. The CDR3 loop reads CASRKTSGIQETQYF. The CDR3 DNA follows: TGTGCCAGCAGAAAGACTAGCGGGATTCAAGAGACCCAGTACTTC.

This clone was observed a few times. The chain joins TRBV2 to TRBJ2-2; no clear D gene. There are 11 residues in the CDR3. Trimming cost V 11 bases and J 8 bases, with 12 bases left between them. Germline V CDR1 and CDR2: SNHLY, FYNNEI. The CDR3 reads CADRAGGELFF. The CDR3 DNA reads TGTGCCGATAGGGCTGGGGGGGAGCTGTTTTTT.

This chain uses TRBV7-9 with TRBJ2-1; possibly TRBD1 or TRBD2 for D (6 bases each). V gave up 3 bases and J gave up 2 bases, with 14 bases separating them. CDR1 is SEHNR and CDR2 is FQNEAQ in the germline V gene (reference sequence). The CDR3 is made up of 16 amino acids. CDR3 nucleotide sequence: TGTGCCAGCAGCTTTCAGGGGACTCCGACCTACAATGAGCAGTTCTTC. Translated, it gives CASSFQGTPTYNEQFF.

The rearrangement links TRBV14 to TRBJ2-2; D is undetermined. This CDR3 has 15 residues. The V end was cut by 4 bases, the J end by 1 base, with 10 bases between. CDR1 SGHDN and CDR2 FVKESK come from the germline V gene. The DNA of the CDR3 is TGTGCCAGCAGCCTAGGCTTGGGGAACACCGGGGAGCTGTTTTTT. Translated: CASSLGLGNTGELFF.

This clone was seen once. This chain connects TRBV27 to TRBJ2-1; 9 bases are a match to TRBD2. J lost 7 bases, V lost 11 bases, and 27 bases had no gene match. The CDR3 has 19 residues. In germline, CDR1 is MNHEY, CDR2 SMNVEV (reference sequence). CDR3 residues: CALRAGGPVAAARENEQFF. The CDR3 coding sequence is TGTGCCCTACGGGCGGGGGGGCCTGTAGCGGCCGCTAGGGAGAATGAGCAGTTCTTC.

The chain is built from TRBV7-8 and TRBJ2-1; the D is unclear. From germline, CDR1 is SGHVS and CDR2 FQNEAQ. V was cut by 5 bases and J by 4 bases, with 18 bases left in between. The CDR3 is 16 amino acids. The CDR3 here is CASSPRTLSLYNEQFF. CDR3 in DNA: TGTGCCAGCAGCCCCAGAACCCTCTCCCTATACAATGAGCAGTTCTTC.

V gene TRBV2 combines with J gene TRBJ1-2; tentatively, D is TRBD1 (5 bases). CDR3 length equals 14 residues. Germline-derived CDR1 and CDR2 are SNHLY and FYNNEI. V was trimmed by 5 bases and J by 4 bases, leaving 14 bases between them. CDR3 in amino acids: CASSKTGGGYGYTF. The CDR3 DNA is TGTGCCAGCAGTAAAACAGGAGGCGGCTATGGCTACACCTTC.

The chain recombines TRBV27 with TRBJ1-2; 9 bases agree with TRBD1. V lost 8 bases, J lost 5 bases, and 6 bases stayed unmatched. The CDR3 is made up of 13 amino acids. Germline V gene lookup returns CDR1 MNHEY and CDR2 SMNVEV (reference sequence). The CDR3 region has the DNA TGTGCCAGCGGCACAGGGGGCAGTTATGGCTACACCTTC. Protein sequence: CASGTGGSYGYTF.

The V and J genes are TRBV7-2 and TRBJ1-6; possibly TRBD1 for D (6 bases). CDR3 length equals 14 residues. V was shortened by 1 base and J by 10 bases, with 11 bases between the two germline ends. CDR1 is SGHTA and CDR2 is FQGNSA in the germline V gene. This chain's CDR3 is CASSLGTDASPLHF. The CDR3 coding sequence is TGTGCCAGCAGCTTAGGGACAGACGCGTCACCCCTCCACTTT.